This T cell receptor beta chain is from a study of identifying expanded T cells in peripheral blood. Sequencing was performed with immunoSEQ multiplex PCR; in TCRdb, only in-frame clones are kept and a portion is missing. The sample holds about 58,000 clones, approximately 89% seen once. General observations from the study: Differentially abundant clones: roughly 1.3 between replicates, 16.4 at two to three weeks, roughly 18 at four.

The CDR3 has 14 residues. J was trimmed by 3 bases and V by 3 bases; bases with no gene match: 3. Per the germline V gene, CDR1 is SGDLS and CDR2 is YYNGEE. This clone was found once. Its matching antigen is unknown. This clonotype originated in a person aged 18 to 75 in good health. The genes are TRBV9 and TRBJ2-7, with 10 positions matching TRBD1. The sequenced sample was blood. The CDR3 region is CASSAGTGVYEQYF. DNA of the CDR3: TGTGCCAGCAGCGCCGGGACAGGGGTCTACGAGCAGTACTTC.